This TCR beta chain was obtained from a study of cytomegalovirus exposure and HLA in healthy donors (TCRdb year 2017). With respect to the entire study: An earlier analysis of some 600 of the donors reported around 280 Gb of sequence data and around 120 million unique TCR beta sequences obtained from around 170 million T cells. To predict cytomegalovirus infection status, the study combined high-throughput TCR immunosequencing, statistical association of individual TCRs with disease status, and machine learning. Typing coverage differed by locus: A, B, C, DRB1 and DQB1 were typed in roughly 620-630 donors, DQA1 in 522, DPA1 in over 600, and DPB1 in around 440. Besides the first cohort of around 700 subjects, a separate validation cohort made up of 120 or so different subjects was used. Across 398 genotyped donors of the cohort, an average of about 250,000 unique TCR beta nucleotide sequences per donor were sequenced, and roughly a sixth of those sequences were non-productive. Because of strong linkage in the cohort, roughly five DR-DQ haplotypes were treated as single units for association and clustering. In the later analysis, no new phenotypic data were used to find candidate immune exposures; instead, reliance was placed on TCR beta sequences and their occurrence across donors. A later analysis re-analyzed previously published TCR beta repertoires from several hundred donors and added high-resolution HLA genotyping to study TCR occurrence patterns. An earlier analysis of 500 to 650 of the donors applied high-throughput TCR beta sequencing to assess whether each TCR beta V gene segment acted as functional or pseudogenic. Class I and class II HLA loci were covered by the typing at four-digit resolution. Roughly 300 gigabases of sequencing data and some 85 million unique TCR sequences were included in an early release covering about 700 HLA-typed donors. The study aimed to test whether signatures of past pathogen exposure could be identified by cataloging public T cell receptors. Every repertoire in the discovery cohort had been generated on one and the same sequencing platform. Donor age, sex, ethnicity and CMV serostatus were collected together with the repertoire data. Of the roughly 400 genotyped donors, approximately 80% fell in the genetic ancestry cluster associated with self-reported Caucasian donors. The study used immunosequencing to profile the T cell repertoires of hundreds of subjects and linked those repertoires to cytomegalovirus serostatus. In a later genetic analysis, genome-wide SNP genotypes for about 65% of the 666 donors were used, and that subset was treated as a discovery cohort.

Broader findings and caveats from the paper: Across donors, most TCR sequences were observed very rarely, whereas some public TCRs were present in many individuals. Because some donors lacked HLA typing at each locus, the association tests relied only on the typed subset. Only TCR beta chains were sequenced in this cohort, and the absence of alpha or paired-chain data limited detectable features. A further reported finding was that TCR beta sequences accurately predicted the HLA-A and HLA-B alleles for most subjects in the first cohort. A later analysis found that most CMV-associated TCR beta chains appeared HLA-restricted, with HLA associations seemingly driven largely by CMV exposure. According to a later analysis, parvovirus B19, influenza, CMV and Epstein-Barr virus appeared linked to several top co-occurrence clusters. A later genetic analysis associated a missense DCLRE1C variant with V-gene and J-gene trimming of TCR beta chains, and an independent cohort replicated the association. A total of 150 to 200 TCR beta chains were listed by the study as associated with cytomegalovirus. In a later analysis, HLA-associated TCR beta chains were found to be more clonally expanded and to have lower generation probabilities than equally common non-associated chains. Because the 87-base-pair reads could not distinguish some IMGT-functional V segments, including TRBV6-2 and TRBV6-3, those segments were excluded. A later analysis found that TCR association rates varied across HLA loci, with DRB1 alleles showing the most associated TCRs and HLA-C alleles the fewest. Linkage disequilibrium might explain the correlated functional status among segregating V segments, but an unknown experimental factor could not be excluded. Because counts were too low, around 18 rarely observed V segments, including chromosome 9 orphons, were left out of the earlier analysis of a few hundred of the donors. According to the authors, the approach could potentially be generalized to other disease states and immunological phenotypes. In an earlier analysis of fewer than 700 of the donors, most TCR beta V segments appeared in productive rearrangements about 87% or about 30% of the time, broadly matching IMGT annotations. A group of highly shared sequence variants was considered likely to be a technical artifact of the sequencing pipeline. Sequencing depth was assumed to be roughly uniform across donors in the presence/absence analyses, though that assumption may not hold. A later genetic analysis reported fewer N-insertions in productive TCRs among donors in an Asian-associated ancestry cluster than the approximately 670-donor mean. In a later analysis, more than 15,000 TCR beta sequences were associated with specific HLA alleles at a false discovery rate of 0.05. In vitro tests confirmed that a few of the cytomegalovirus-associated TCR beta chains recognize cytomegalovirus antigens. When HLA alleles, especially DR and DQ, strongly co-occurred, TCR associations were difficult to assign to individual alleles. CMV serostatus was the only immune exposure information available for the cohort. The classifier was reported to diagnose cytomegalovirus status with high specificity and sensitivity in both the original cohort and the validation cohort.

About this clone itself: Its antigen is unknown. No base quality information exists; no much larger clone differs at one position.

The cohort comprised fewer than 750 healthy bone marrow donors. All cohort members were sampled while nominally healthy, although unrecorded immune exposures were likely present. The donor was CMV seropositive and was included in the group of some 290 seropositive cohort members. Each donor provided a peripheral blood sample, and peripheral blood mononuclear cells were used for TCR beta sequencing. Genomic DNA was extracted from the blood cell samples with the Qiagen DNeasy Blood Extraction Kit. Relative to germline, V is missing 1 base and J is missing 0 bases, with 14 bases of the junction outside any gene match. The germline V gene sets CDR1 to SQVTM and CDR2 to ANQGSEA. Counted from cysteine to phenylalanine, this CDR3 has 18 amino acids. CDR3 DNA only is kept here, 54 bases in frame from base 1. Library preparation used the immunoSEQ multiplex PCR assay. The multiplex PCR relied on a mix of 60 forward primers for TCR Vbeta segments and 13 reverse primers for TCR Jbeta segments. The CDR3 region of rearranged TCR beta genes was amplified from genomic DNA with a multiplex PCR assay. Amplified TCR beta libraries were sequenced as 87-base-pair reads on the Illumina HiSeq System. In the paper's pipeline: A later analysis counted approximately 84 million unique TCR beta chains across the 700 or so repertoires, and some 11 million of these chains were shared by at least two donors. Raw reads were error-corrected and collapsed into unique sequences by a nearest-neighbor algorithm in which closely related sequences were merged to remove PCR and sequencing errors. Alignment of CDR3 sequences to IMGT reference sequences was used to assign V, D and J gene segments. For a sequence to be retained, a match of at least six nucleotides to both a V gene segment and a J gene segment was required. Rearrangements were classified as productive when the CDR3 lacked stop codons and remained in frame with V and J, and all other rearrangements were classified as non-productive. CDR3 was defined according to IMGT convention as the region running from the second conserved V-encoded cysteine to the conserved J-encoded phenylalanine. The earlier analysis of 587 of the donors excluded any sequence lacking an unambiguous match to a single V gene segment. In an earlier analysis of a few hundred of the donors, a V segment was called functional when productive rearrangements were above 56.7%, and segregating when the standard deviation between donors exceeded 5%. A statistical classification framework was built for diagnosing cytomegalovirus status from the catalog of TCR beta chain sequences. V and J gene assignment, in a later analysis, came from comparing TCR nucleotide sequences with IMGT/GENE-DB human TR gene sequences. The TCRdist pipeline was used in a later analysis to assign CDR3 sequences and most-parsimonious VDJ recombination scenarios. In a later analysis, each TCR beta chain was defined by its CDR3 amino acid sequence together with its V-gene family, and reads without a unique V-gene family were excluded. In a later analysis, around 650 highly shared, low-generation-probability nucleotide sequences were removed to address suspected cross-contamination and a sequencing artifact. In a later analysis, a clonal expansion index for each public chain was calculated from normalized within-repertoire ranks of inferred template counts. A later analysis computed generation probabilities with a VDJ recombination model fitted to out-of-frame rearrangements, and checked the results against IGoR. In a later analysis, TCR-TCR, TCR-HLA and TCR-CMV co-occurrence was scored with hypergeometric tests, and a repertoire-size bias correction was applied to TCR pairs. In a later analysis, false discovery rates were estimated by permuting HLA or CMV assignments 20 times. A later analysis grouped co-occurring TCRs with DBSCAN, adding TCRdist sequence similarity when clustering within HLA-allele-positive subsets. Co-occurrence clustering excluded repertoires with fewer than 30,000 or more than 120,000 public chains, plus five with anomalous nucleotide sharing. Imported from immuneACCESS, the table was reduced by TCRdb to in-frame sequences with V and J called. These copies leave out some clones; in studies compared against another copy, an unresolved V gene accounts for under half, and the cause of the remainder is not known. Clonal size and the V and J genes are those of that table, whereas D and trimming came from the DNA. For this sample the table gives 100,000 to 150,000 clones, of which around 76% were detected only once. Roughly a sixth of the sample is held by the ten biggest clonotypes.

The sequencing sample was made of PBMCs. This chain joins TRBV29-1 to TRBJ2-5; 7 central nucleotides agree with TRBD1. The clonotype was recovered from a man in his forties or fifties in good health and CMV-seropositive. Here is the DNA: TGCAGCGTTGAAGGCACAGGGGAACTGAACAGGCACCAAGAGACCCAGTACTTC. This is translated as CSVEGTGELNRHQETQYF.